This T cell receptor beta chain came from a study of CD8 T cells in ankylosing spondylitis. This clonotype is categorized as large. As yet, its antigen is unknown. Notes on the study in general: In synovial fluid and blood from reactive arthritis, some motif variants were previously reported. Relatively rare in peripheral blood, disease-linked clones were also CD8+.

One entry per CDR3 protein results from TCRdb running MiXCR on the 5' RACE reads. The data hold 220,000 or so distinct CDR3 sequences, with over 9.5% observed a single time. Germline lookup yields CDR1 SEHNR and CDR2 FQNEAQ (reference sequence). The CDR3 totals 13 residues. V gave up 3 bases and J gave up 4 bases, with 9 bases separating them. Sample: blood, either unsorted or a sorted T cell fraction (not recorded which). This TCR was recovered from a male donor with ankylosing spondylitis or in good health (not recorded which). V is TRBV7-9 and J is TRBJ1-2; D is unclear. CDR3 residues: CASSFVGSYGYTF. The CDR3 bases are TGTGCCAGCAGCTTCGTCGGTAGCTATGGCTACACCTTC.